The sequence of this T cell receptor beta chain was determined in a study of spatial heterogeneity in lung cancer. Overall study context: Sequencing consistently turned up more beta-chain sequences than alpha-chain sequences. Every unique TCR and UMI combination, on average, appeared more than ten times in raw reads.

Documented time point: sample taken at primary tumor resection. No cell sorting; template was whole RNA from tumor, lung tissue or PBMC. The cohort: over 65 early-stage, untreated non-small cell lung cancer patients. The CDR3 length is 14 residues. The germline gives CDR1 MNHEY, CDR2 SVGAGI. The V gene lost 2 bases and the J gene lost 8 bases, with 13 bases spanning the gap. In TCRdb, the 5' RACE reads were re-called with MiXCR into one record per CDR3 protein. The sample lists approximately 92,000 distinct CDR3 sequences, approximately 12% occurring once. The chain couples TRBV6-5 to TRBJ2-1, with D perhaps given as TRBD1 or TRBD2 (5 bases each). The sequence derives from a male donor with early-stage non-small cell lung cancer. This specimen was PBMCs, taken at surgery. This CDR3 is CASSYGTGRDEQFF. In DNA, the CDR3 is TGTGCCAGCAGTTACGGGACGGGGCGCGATGAGCAGTTCTTC.